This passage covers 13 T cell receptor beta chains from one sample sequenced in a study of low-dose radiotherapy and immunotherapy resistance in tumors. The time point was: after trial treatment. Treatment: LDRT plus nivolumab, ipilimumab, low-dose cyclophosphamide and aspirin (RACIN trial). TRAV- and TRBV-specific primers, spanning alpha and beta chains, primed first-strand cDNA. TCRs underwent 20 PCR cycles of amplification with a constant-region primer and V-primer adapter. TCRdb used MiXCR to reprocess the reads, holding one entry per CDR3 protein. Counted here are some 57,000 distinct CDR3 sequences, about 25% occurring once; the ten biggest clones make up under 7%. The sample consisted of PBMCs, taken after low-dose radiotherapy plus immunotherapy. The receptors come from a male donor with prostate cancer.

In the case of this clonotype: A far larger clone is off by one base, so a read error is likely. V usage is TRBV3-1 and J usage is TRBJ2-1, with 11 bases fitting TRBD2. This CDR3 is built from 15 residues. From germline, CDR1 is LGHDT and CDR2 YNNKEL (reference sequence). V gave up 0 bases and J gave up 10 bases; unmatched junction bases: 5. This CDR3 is CASSQELAGVGEQFF. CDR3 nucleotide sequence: TGTGCCAGCAGCCAAGAACTAGCGGGAGTGGGGGAGCAGTTCTTC.

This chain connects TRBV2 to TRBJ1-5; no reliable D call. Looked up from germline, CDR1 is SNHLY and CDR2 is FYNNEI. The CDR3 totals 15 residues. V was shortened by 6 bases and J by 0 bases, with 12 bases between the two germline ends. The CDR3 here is CASSPALDSNQPQHF. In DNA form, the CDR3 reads TGTGCCAGCAGCCCAGCCCTCGATAGCAATCAGCCCCAGCATTTT.

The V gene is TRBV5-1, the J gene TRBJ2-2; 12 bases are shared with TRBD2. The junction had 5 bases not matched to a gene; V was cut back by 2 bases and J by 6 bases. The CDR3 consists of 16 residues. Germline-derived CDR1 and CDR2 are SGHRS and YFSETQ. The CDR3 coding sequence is TGCGCCAGCAGCTTATCTAGCGGGAGGGCCTCCGGGGAGCTGTTTTTT. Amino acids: CASSLSSGRASGELFF.

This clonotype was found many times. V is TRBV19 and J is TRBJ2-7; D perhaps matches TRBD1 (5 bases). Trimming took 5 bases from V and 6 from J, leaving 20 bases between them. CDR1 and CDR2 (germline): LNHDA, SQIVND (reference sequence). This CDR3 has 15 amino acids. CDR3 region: CASSLTGPGSTEQYF. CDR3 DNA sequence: TGTGCCAGTAGTCTTACCGGTCCAGGGTCGACCGAGCAGTACTTC.

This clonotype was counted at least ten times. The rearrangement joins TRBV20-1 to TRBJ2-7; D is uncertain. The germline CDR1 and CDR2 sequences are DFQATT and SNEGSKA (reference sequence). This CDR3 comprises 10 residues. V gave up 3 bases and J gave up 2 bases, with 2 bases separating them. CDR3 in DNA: TGCAGTGCTAGGCCCTACGAGCAGTACTTC. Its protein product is CSARPYEQYF.

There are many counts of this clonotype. The CDR3 loop reads CASRNLGSNEQFF. In DNA, the CDR3 is TGTGCCAGCAGGAATCTGGGGAGCAATGAGCAGTTCTTC. The V and J genes are TRBV12-3 or TRBV12-4 and TRBJ2-1; TRBD2 might be the D (5 bases). The CDR3 has 13 amino acids. V gave up 6 bases and J gave up 6 bases, with 12 bases separating them.

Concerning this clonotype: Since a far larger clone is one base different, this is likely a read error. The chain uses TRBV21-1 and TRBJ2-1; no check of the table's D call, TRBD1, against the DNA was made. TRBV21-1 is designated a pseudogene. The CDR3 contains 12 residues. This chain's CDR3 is CASSPPWYEQFF. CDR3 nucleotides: TGTGCCAGCAGCCCCCCATGGTACGAGCAGTTCTTC.

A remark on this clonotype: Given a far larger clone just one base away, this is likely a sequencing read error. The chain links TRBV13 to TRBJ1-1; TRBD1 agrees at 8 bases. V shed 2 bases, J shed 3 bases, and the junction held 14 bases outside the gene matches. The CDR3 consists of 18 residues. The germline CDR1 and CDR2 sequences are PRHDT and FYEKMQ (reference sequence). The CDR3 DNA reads TGTGCCAGCAGCTTAAGGCGGATAACAGGGGGGTCGGACACTGAAGCTTTCTTT. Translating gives CASSLRRITGGSDTEAFF.

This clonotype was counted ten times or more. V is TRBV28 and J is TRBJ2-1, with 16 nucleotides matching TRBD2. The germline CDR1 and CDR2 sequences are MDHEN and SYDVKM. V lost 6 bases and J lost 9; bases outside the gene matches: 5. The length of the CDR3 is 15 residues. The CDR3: CASRPGLAGGVEQFF. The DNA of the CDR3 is TGTGCCAGCAGGCCGGGACTAGCGGGGGGGGTTGAGCAGTTCTTC.

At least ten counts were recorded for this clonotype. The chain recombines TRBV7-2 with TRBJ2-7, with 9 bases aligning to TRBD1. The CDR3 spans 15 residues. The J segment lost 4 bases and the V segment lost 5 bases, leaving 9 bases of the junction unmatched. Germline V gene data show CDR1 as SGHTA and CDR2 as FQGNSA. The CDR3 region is CASSADRGETYEQYF. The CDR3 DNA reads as TGTGCCAGCAGCGCTGACAGGGGGGAGACTTACGAGCAGTACTTC.

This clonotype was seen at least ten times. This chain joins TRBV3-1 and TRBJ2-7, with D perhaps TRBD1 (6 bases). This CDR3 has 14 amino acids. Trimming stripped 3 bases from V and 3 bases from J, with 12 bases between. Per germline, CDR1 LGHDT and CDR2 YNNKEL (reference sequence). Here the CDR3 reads CASSQRRTVYEQYF. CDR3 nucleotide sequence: TGTGCCAGCAGCCAGCGCCGGACAGTCTACGAGCAGTACTTC.

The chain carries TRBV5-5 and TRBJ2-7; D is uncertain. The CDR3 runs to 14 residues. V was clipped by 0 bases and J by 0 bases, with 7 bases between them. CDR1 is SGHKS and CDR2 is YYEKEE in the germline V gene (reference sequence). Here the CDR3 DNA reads TGTGCCAGCAGCTTGGAACTGGGCTCCTACGAGCAGTACTTC. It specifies CASSLELGSYEQYF.

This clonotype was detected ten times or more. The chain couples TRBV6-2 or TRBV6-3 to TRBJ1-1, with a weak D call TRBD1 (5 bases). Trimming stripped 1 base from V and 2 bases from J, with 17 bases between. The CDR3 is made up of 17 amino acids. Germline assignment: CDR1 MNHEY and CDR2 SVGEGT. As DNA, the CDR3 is TGTGCCAGCAGTTACTTCTTGGGGCTGCTTCCAAACACTGAAGCTTTCTTT. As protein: CASSYFLGLLPNTEAFF.